The present T cell receptor beta chain was sequenced within a study of naive and memory T cell subsets. Regarding the study as a whole: Potentially, T cell activation and differentiation skew this RNA-based measurement. Delayed type IV hypersensitivity infiltration was taken to explain higher tuberculin-site TCR counts. Reportedly, tuberculin skin test sites gave far more TCRs than other biopsies.

The CDR3 is 13 residues long. Germline V lookup: CDR1 LNHDA, CDR2 SQIVND (reference sequence). V lost 6 bases and J lost 7, with 12 bases in between. Specified treatment: skin biopsy from PPD injection site in Mantoux-positive individual. A UMI-containing oligonucleotide was joined by 3' ligation to the TCR cDNA template. Individuals with a positive Mantoux test gave biopsies from PPD-injected skin. Amplification of ligated cDNA took four PCR rounds with SP2 and nested alpha and beta constant primers. TCRdb called the UMI-ligation and nested PCR reads again in MiXCR, with one record for every CDR3 protein. Altogether around 30,000 distinct CDR3 sequences are present, approximately 6.7% being singletons, with the ten largest covering about 3.1%. There are a few counts of this clonotype. The antigen is unknown.

The specimen comprised skin, sampled from a tuberculin skin test site. This sequence joins TRBV19 and TRBJ1-4; no definite D call. This sequence was found in an adult in good health. CDR3 nucleotide sequence: TGTGCCAGTAGGACAACGGGCTTTGAAAAACTGTTTTTT. It yields the protein CASRTTGFEKLFF.